This entry is about one T cell receptor (beta chain). Method: immunoSEQ multiplex PCR; TCRdb's copy keeps in-frame clones and lacks some. This sample has under 85,000 clones, with over 55% found just once. The sample originates from a study of shared clonotypes between healthy human individuals. Background on the study: Sampling drew on donors who were a couple of women and a few men aged 18 to 49.

The specimen sequenced was memory CD8+ T cells sorted from blood. Noted subset: CD45RO+ cells pooled with CCR7-negative TemRA cells. The sequence was obtained from a man under 40 in good health.

CDR3 in amino acids: CASSPTSPSYEQYF. CDR3 nucleotides: TGTGCCAGCAGTCCCACCTCTCCTTCCTACGAGCAGTACTTC. The chain uses TRBV27 and TRBJ2-7; D not certain. V lost 5 bases to trimming and J lost 1 base, with 12 bases between them. The CDR3 contains 14 residues. Per germline, CDR1 MNHEY and CDR2 SMNVEV (reference sequence).